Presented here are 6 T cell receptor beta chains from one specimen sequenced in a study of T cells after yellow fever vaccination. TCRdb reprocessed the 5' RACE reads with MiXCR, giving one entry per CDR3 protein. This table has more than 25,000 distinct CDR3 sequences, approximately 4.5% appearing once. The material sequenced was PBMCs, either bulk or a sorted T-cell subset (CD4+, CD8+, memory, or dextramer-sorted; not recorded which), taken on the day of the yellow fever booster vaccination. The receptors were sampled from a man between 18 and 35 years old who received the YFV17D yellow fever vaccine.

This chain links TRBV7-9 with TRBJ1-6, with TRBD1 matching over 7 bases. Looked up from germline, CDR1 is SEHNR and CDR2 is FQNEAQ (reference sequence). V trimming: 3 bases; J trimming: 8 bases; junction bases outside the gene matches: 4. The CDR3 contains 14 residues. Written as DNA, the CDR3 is TGTGCCAGCAGCTTTCGACAGGGCGATTCACCCCTCCACTTT. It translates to CASSFRQGDSPLHF.

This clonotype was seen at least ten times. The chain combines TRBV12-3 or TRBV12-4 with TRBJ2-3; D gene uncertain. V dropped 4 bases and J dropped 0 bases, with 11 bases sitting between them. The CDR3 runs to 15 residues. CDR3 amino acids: CASSSRTGSTDTQYF. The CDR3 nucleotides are TGTGCCAGCAGTTCACGGACGGGCAGCACAGATACGCAGTATTTT.

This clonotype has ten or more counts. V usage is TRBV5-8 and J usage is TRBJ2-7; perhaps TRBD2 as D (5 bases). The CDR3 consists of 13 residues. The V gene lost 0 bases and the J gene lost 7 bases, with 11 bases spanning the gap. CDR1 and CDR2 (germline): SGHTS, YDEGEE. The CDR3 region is CASSLARAPEQYV. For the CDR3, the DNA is TGTGCCAGCAGCTTGGCGAGGGCGCCTGAGCAGTACGTC.

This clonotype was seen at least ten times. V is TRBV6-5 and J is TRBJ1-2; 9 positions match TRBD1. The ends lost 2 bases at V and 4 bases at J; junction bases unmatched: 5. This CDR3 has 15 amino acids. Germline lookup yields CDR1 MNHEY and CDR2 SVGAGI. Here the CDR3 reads CASSYKGQGVYGYTF. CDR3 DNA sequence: TGTGCCAGCAGTTACAAGGGACAGGGAGTCTATGGCTACACCTTC.

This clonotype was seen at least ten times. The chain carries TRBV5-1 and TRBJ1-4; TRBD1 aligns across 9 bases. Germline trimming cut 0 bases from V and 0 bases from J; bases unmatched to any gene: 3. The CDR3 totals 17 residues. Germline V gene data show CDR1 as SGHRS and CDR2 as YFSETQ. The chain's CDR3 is CASSLGTGGATNEKLFF. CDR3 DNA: TGCGCCAGCAGCTTGGGAACAGGGGGCGCAACTAATGAAAAACTGTTTTTT.

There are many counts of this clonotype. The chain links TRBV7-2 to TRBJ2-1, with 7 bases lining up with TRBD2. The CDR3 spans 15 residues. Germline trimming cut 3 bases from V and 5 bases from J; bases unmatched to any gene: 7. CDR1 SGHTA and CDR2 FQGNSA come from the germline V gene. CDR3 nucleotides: TGTGCCAGCAGCTTCGGGGGGACGGGCAACAATGAGCAGTTCTTC. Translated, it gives CASSFGGTGNNEQFF.